These 2 T cell receptor beta chains were sequenced from one sample in a study of T cells in women clearing cervical HPV infection. Produced via immunoSEQ multiplex PCR; TCRdb's table is partial and in-frame only. This table holds 15,000 to 20,000 clones. Sample: blood buffy coat. These receptors all stem from a woman aged 18 to 75 with a cervical HPV16 infection that either progressed to CIN3+ or cleared (not recorded which).

In the case of this clone: The read ends 3 residues before the CDR3 terminus; that terminus is restored from the germline J gene. The V and J genes are TRBV20-1 and TRBJ2-7; TRBD2 matches at 11 bases. The CDR3 has 13 residues. Trimming took 5 bases from V and 3 from J; bases not matched to a gene: 3. Germline-derived CDR1 and CDR2 are DFQATT and SNEGSKA (reference sequence). This CDR3 reads CSARLAGFYEQYF. CDR3 bases read: TGCAGTGCTCGACTAGCGGGGTTCTACGAG.

Remarks on this clone: The read falls 3 residues short of the CDR3 end, and the missing part is taken from the germline J gene. The chain employs TRBV18 and TRBJ1-2; the match to TRBD1 covers 8 bases. The CDR3 loop spans 15 amino acids. CDR1 and CDR2 from the germline V gene are KGHSH and LQKENI. This chain's CDR3 is CASSWREGQAYDYTF. CDR3 bases read: TGTGCCAGCTCATGGAGAGAGGGACAGGCCTACGAC.